The TCR beta chain under discussion was sequenced for a study of T cell repertoires in cytomegalovirus infection. Study background: Public TCR beta signatures indicated both CMV infection and matching HLA type.

Germline CDR1 is SGHRS and CDR2 is YFSETQ. V shed 4 bases and J shed 0 bases, with 13 bases lying between them. The CDR3 has 15 residues. On this clonotype itself: Its specificity is not known.

TCRdb reprocessed the reads via MiXCR and lists one record per CDR3 protein. The sample comprises 680,000 or so distinct CDR3 sequences, roughly 35% of which are singletons, and about 2.8% rests with the top ten. General study findings and limits: CMV carriers having the relevant HLA were flagged by cumulative public TCR beta family frequency. The ex vivo response showed dominance by HLA-C-restricted CMV-specific TCR beta clonotypes.

The chain couples TRBV5-1 to TRBJ1-1, with no clear D. This clonotype was obtained from a human donor in good health (CMV status not recorded). Some clones in this sample may be carry-over from other donors' samples. The material sequenced was PBMCs. For the CDR3, the DNA is TGCGCCAGCAGCCCCGGACCTATTATGAACACTGAAGCTTTCTTT. Its translation: CASSPGPIMNTEAFF.